This T cell receptor beta chain was sequenced during a study of blood T cell repertoires in COVID-19. Points on this clone: Other DNA sequences in this specimen translate into the identical CDR3.

Method: immunoSEQ multiplex PCR; TCRdb's copy keeps in-frame clones and lacks some. The sample has about 120,000 clones; 90% are singletons. The V end was cut by 3 bases, the J end by 0 bases, with 6 bases between. The V gene's germline CDR1 is SEHNR and CDR2 FQNEAQ (reference sequence). The CDR3 sequence is 13 residues long. The sequence derives from a woman aged 55-70 years with COVID-19, enrolled during active disease. Sequencing was done on a sample of peripheral blood. V usage is TRBV7-9 and J usage is TRBJ2-7; TRBD1 might be the D (6 bases). This chain's CDR3 is CASSLDSSYEQYF. The CDR3 DNA reads TGTGCCAGCAGCTTGGACAGCTCCTACGAGCAGTACTTC.